This TCR beta chain was retrieved from a study of T cells in Graves' hyperthyroidism and ophthalmopathy. Notes on the study in general: A model built on 13 V-J features separated ophthalmopathy from stable hyperthyroidism.

This clonotype was observed many times. The antigen is undetermined. The CDR3 has 13 amino acids. The V end was cut by 8 bases, the J end by 2 bases, with 12 bases between. CDR1 and CDR2 (germline): MDHEN, SYDVKM. Amplification of TCR beta CDR3 regions used RNA as the template. First-round RT-PCR with HTBI primers amplified the TCR CDR3 region. MiXCR was run by TCRdb on the multiplex PCR reads, yielding one entry per CDR3 protein. The sample has 350,000 to 400,000 distinct CDR3 sequences, about 18% seen once; the top ten hold less than 45%. This TCR was recovered from a man between 18 and 35 years old with Graves' ophthalmopathy. Specimen: blood. The genes are TRBV28 and TRBJ1-2, with D unresolved. The DNA for the CDR3 is TGTGCCAGCCTAGACACGACCAACTATGGCTACACCTTC. It translates to CASLDTTNYGYTF.